The T cell receptor beta chain described here comes from a study of CD8 T cells in ankylosing spondylitis. Broader study findings: In synovial fluid and blood from reactive arthritis, some motif variants were previously reported. For ankylosing spondylitis blood, a TCR beta motif of 8 or 9 highly homologous variants appeared characteristic. According to the report, clones linked to the disease were significantly enriched in matched synovial fluid samples taken from ankylosing spondylitis patients.

In regard to this clonotype: Its antigen is not identified.

Making use of molecular barcodes, quantitative 5'-RACE generated TCR beta libraries. From the 5' RACE reads, TCRdb called clonotypes with MiXCR, one entry per CDR3 protein. The repertoire holds about 420,000 distinct CDR3 sequences, approximately 20% seen once, with about 16% in the top ten. The CDR3 contains 15 residues. The V end lost 8 bases, the J end lost 4 bases, and 18 bases lay between the germline ends. This receptor was identified in a male donor with ankylosing spondylitis. The V gene is TRBV12-3 or TRBV12-4, the J gene TRBJ2-1; D may match TRBD1 or TRBD2 (5 bases each). The sample consisted of blood, either unsorted or a sorted T cell fraction (not recorded which). The DNA of the CDR3 is TGTGCCAGCCATCCCGGGACGGCGAGTTACAATGAGCAGTTCTTC. Its protein is CASHPGTASYNEQFF.